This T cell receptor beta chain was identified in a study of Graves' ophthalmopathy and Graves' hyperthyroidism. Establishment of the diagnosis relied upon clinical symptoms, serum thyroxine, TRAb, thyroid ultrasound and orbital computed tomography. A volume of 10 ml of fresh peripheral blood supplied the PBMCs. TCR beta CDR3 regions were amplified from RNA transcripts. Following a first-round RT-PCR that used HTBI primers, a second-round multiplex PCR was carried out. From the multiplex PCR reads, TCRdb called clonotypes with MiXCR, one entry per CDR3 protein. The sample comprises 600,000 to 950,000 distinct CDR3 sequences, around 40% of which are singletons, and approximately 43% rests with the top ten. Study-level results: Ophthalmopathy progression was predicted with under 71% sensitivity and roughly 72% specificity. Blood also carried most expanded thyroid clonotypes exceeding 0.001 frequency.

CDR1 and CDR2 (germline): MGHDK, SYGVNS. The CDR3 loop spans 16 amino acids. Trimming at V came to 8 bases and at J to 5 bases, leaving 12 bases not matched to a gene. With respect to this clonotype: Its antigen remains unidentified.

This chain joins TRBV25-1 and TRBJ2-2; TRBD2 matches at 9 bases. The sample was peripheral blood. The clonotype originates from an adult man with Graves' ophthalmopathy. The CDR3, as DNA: TGTGCCAGCGTGAACAGGGGCGGGGGGGCGACCGGGGAGCTGTTTTTT. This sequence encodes CASVNRGGGATGELFF. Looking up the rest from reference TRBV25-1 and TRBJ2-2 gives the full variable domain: EADIYQTPRYLVIGTGKKITLECSQTMGHDKMYWYQQDPGMELHLIHYSYGVNSTEKGDLSSESTVSRIRTEHFPLTLESARPSHTSQYLCASVNRGGGATGELFFGEGSRLTVL.